These 17 T cell receptor beta chains share one sample of origin, sequenced in a study of shared clonotypes between healthy human individuals. The method was immunoSEQ multiplex PCR; TCRdb's version includes in-frame clones alone and lacks a portion of them. The table records roughly 1,100,000 clones, 60% to 80% of them present only once. Sequencing was done on a sample of memory CD4+ T cells sorted from blood. Indicated subset: CD45RA-negative fraction. Receptors were obtained from a man aged 18 to 29 in good health.

The rearrangement joins TRBV6-5 to TRBJ2-7; a possible D gene is TRBD1 (6 bases). In germline, CDR1 is MNHEY, CDR2 SVGAGI. This CDR3 region has 15 residues. V was clipped by 0 bases and J by 2 bases, with 11 bases between them. CDR3 DNA: TGTGCCAGCAGTTACTCGAGGGGGACAACCTACGAGCAGTACTTC. Residues: CASSYSRGTTYEQYF.

The gene calls are TRBV4-1 and TRBJ1-2; TRBD1 is a possible D gene (5 bases). CDR1 and CDR2 (germline): MGHRA, YSYEKL. CDR3 length: 15 amino acids. The V and J ends lost 1 base and 3 bases respectively, with 12 bases between them. CDR3 sequence: CASSQGWGNHYGYTF. CDR3 nucleotides: TGCGCCAGCAGCCAAGGTTGGGGGAACCACTATGGCTACACCTTC.

To note about this clone: The same CDR3 arises from other DNA sequences in this sample as well. The chain carries TRBV5-1 and TRBJ1-1; TRBD1 matches 7 bases. The V segment lost 0 bases and the J segment 0 bases; nucleotides outside the gene matches: 2. This CDR3 is built from 15 residues. Germline loops: CDR1 SGHRS, CDR2 YFSETQ. CDR3 DNA sequence: TGCGCCAGCAGCTTGGCTGGGACAGTGAACACTGAAGCTTTCTTT. Protein product: CASSLAGTVNTEAFF.

This clone was seen many times. The chain combines TRBV18 with TRBJ2-1; D may be TRBD1 (6 bases). This CDR3 has 13 residues. Deletions cut 3 bases from V and 12 bases from J, with 15 bases between. Germline values: CDR1 KGHSH, CDR2 LQKENI. DNA for the CDR3: TGTGCCAGCTCACCGGGTGGGGGCCCGTCGCAGTTCTTC. Amino acid sequence: CASSPGGGPSQFF. Drawing the rest from reference TRBV18 and TRBJ2-1, the complete variable domain is NAGVMQNPRHLVRRRGQEARLRCSPMKGHSHVYWYRQLPEEGLKFMVYLQKENIIDESGMPKERFSAEFPKEGPSILRIQQVVRGDSAAYFCASSPGGGPSQFFGPGTRLTVL.

The V gene is TRBV4-1, the J gene TRBJ1-1; TRBD1 might be the D (6 bases). The CDR3 contains 15 residues. V was trimmed by 3 bases and J by 1 base, leaving 12 bases between them. CDR1 MGHRA and CDR2 YSYEKL come from the germline V gene. CDR3 bases: TGCGCCAGCAGCCACCGGGAGGGGGGGAACACTGAAGCTTTCTTT. As protein: CASSHREGGNTEAFF.

The J gene is TRBJ1-1, the V gene TRBV5-1; 10 bases match TRBD1. Germline CDR1 SGHRS, CDR2 YFSETQ. V gave up 0 bases and J gave up 4 bases; unmatched junction bases: 3. There are 15 residues in the CDR3. CDR3 nucleotides: TGCGCCAGCAGCTTGGAGGGACAGGGGATCACTGAAGCTTTCTTT. This encodes CASSLEGQGITEAFF.

The J gene is TRBJ2-7, the V gene TRBV2, with TRBD1 matching 7 bases. Germline values: CDR1 SNHLY, CDR2 FYNNEI. The ends lost 4 bases at V and 4 bases at J; junction bases unmatched: 13. CDR3 length: 16 amino acids. CDR3 sequence reads: CASSVGEGAMGYEQYF. Written as DNA, the CDR3 is TGTGCCAGCAGTGTAGGTGAGGGGGCTATGGGTTACGAGCAGTACTTC.

The chain has TRBV18 and TRBJ2-2, with 8 bases lining up with TRBD1. The CDR3 runs to 15 residues. V gave up 2 bases and J gave up 4 bases; unmatched junction bases: 3. Germline V gene data show CDR1 as KGHSH and CDR2 as LQKENI. CDR3: CASSPRTGTTGELFF. CDR3 sequence (DNA): TGTGCCAGCTCACCAAGGACAGGGACCACCGGGGAGCTGTTTTTT.

The gene calls are TRBV20-1 and TRBJ1-1, with a tentative D call TRBD1 (5 bases). The V gene's germline CDR1 is DFQATT and CDR2 SNEGSKA (reference sequence). The V gene lost 2 bases and the J gene lost 7 bases, with 8 bases spanning the gap. The CDR3 sequence is 11 residues long. The chain's CDR3 is CSARSGGEAFF. Here the CDR3 DNA reads TGCAGTGCTAGATCGGGGGGTGAAGCTTTCTTT.

The chain recombines TRBV6-1 with TRBJ1-5; D gene uncertain. The CDR3 totals 15 residues. Germline loops: CDR1 MNHNS, CDR2 SASEGT. The ends were cut back, 1 base at V and 2 bases at J, with 9 bases in the middle. CDR3 sequence: CASSEGGLGNQPQHF. The CDR3 nucleotides read TGTGCCAGCAGTGAAGGGGGATTGGGCAATCAGCCCCAGCATTTT.

This chain joins TRBV5-6 and TRBJ2-7; D perhaps matches TRBD2 (5 bases). V was clipped by 5 bases and J by 0 bases, with 12 bases between them. Germline values: CDR1 SGHDT, CDR2 YYEEEE. The CDR3 loop spans 14 amino acids. Written as DNA, the CDR3 is TGTGCCAGCAGTGCCCTCGCGGGCTCCTACGAGCAGTACTTC. It is translated as CASSALAGSYEQYF. The complete variable domain, with remaining parts taken from reference TRBV5-6 and TRBJ2-7, reads DAGVTQSPTHLIKTRGQQVTLRCSPKSGHDTVSWYQQALGQGPQFIFQYYEEEERQRGNFPDRFSGHQFPNYSSELNVNALLLGDSALYLCASSALAGSYEQYFGPGTRLTVT.

The chain carries TRBV19 and TRBJ1-3; 8 bases agree with TRBD1. Germline values: CDR1 LNHDA, CDR2 SQIVND (reference sequence). This CDR3 region has 12 residues. Trimming removed 8 bases from V and 7 bases from J; junction bases left unmatched: 4. The CDR3 reads CASVDRVNTIYF. The CDR3 coding sequence is TGTGCCAGTGTGGACAGGGTGAACACCATATATTTT. Full variable domain (missing parts from reference TRBV19 and TRBJ1-3): DGGITQSPKYLFRKEGQNVTLSCEQNLNHDAMYWYRQDPGQGLRLIYYSQIVNDFQKGDIAEGYSVSREKKESFPLTVTSAQKNPTAFYLCASVDRVNTIYFGEGSWLTVV.

This clone came up once. Here the CDR3 DNA reads TGTGCCAGCAGCTTATCAAGGACAACTAATGAAAAACTGTTTTTT. Its translation is CASSLSRTTNEKLFF. The chain recombines TRBV5-4 with TRBJ1-4; no reliable D call. V gave up 2 bases and J gave up 0 bases, with 8 bases separating them. From germline, CDR1 is SGHNT and CDR2 YYREEE (reference sequence). The CDR3 length is 15 residues.

With regard to this clone: This sample includes further DNA sequences coding for the same CDR3. The chain joins TRBV27 to TRBJ1-1; tentatively, D is TRBD1 (5 bases). The CDR3 loop spans 13 amino acids. Trimming took 6 bases from V and 1 from J, leaving 9 bases between them. Per the germline V gene, CDR1 is MNHEY and CDR2 is SMNVEV (reference sequence). CDR3 bases: TGTGCCAGCAGGAGGGGCACGAACACTGAAGCTTTCTTT. Its translation: CASRRGTNTEAFF.

About this clone itself: One end of the junction varies from germline; a read error may be responsible. The V gene is TRBV27, the J gene TRBJ1-2; unclear D gene. This CDR3 has 12 amino acids. Germline CDR1 reads MNHEY; CDR2 reads SMNVEV (reference sequence). The CDR3 DNA reads TGTGCCAGCAATTTACCCGTTGGTGGCTACACCTTC. Its protein is CASNLPVGGYTF.

In this sample, this clone turned up once. The chain links TRBV11-2 to TRBJ1-3; D unclear. Trimming took off 5 bases at V and 2 bases at J, with 10 bases between the two ends. The CDR3 consists of 14 residues. Germline V CDR1 and CDR2: SGHAT, FQNNGV. As DNA, the CDR3 is TGTGCCAGCAGCGAGGTGGTCCCTGGAAACACCATATATTTT. Translating it yields CASSEVVPGNTIYF.

The rearrangement joins TRBV7-9 to TRBJ2-3; D gene uncertain. The CDR3 length is 12 residues. V gave up 4 bases and J gave up 6 bases, with 8 bases separating them. Per germline, CDR1 SEHNR and CDR2 FQNEAQ (reference sequence). Written as DNA, the CDR3 is TGTGCCAGCAGCTACTCATCCGATACGCAGTATTTT. Translated: CASSYSSDTQYF.